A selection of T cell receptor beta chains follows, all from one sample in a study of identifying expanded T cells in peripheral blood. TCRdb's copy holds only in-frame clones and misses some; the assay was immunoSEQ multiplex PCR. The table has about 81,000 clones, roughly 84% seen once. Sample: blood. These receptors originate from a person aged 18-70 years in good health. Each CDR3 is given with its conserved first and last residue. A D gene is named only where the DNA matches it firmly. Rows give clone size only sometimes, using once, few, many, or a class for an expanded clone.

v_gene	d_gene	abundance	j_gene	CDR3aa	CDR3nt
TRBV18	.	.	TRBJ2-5	CASSGVTGQETQYF	TGTGCCAGCTCGGGGGTGACGGGGCAAGAGACCCAGTACTTC
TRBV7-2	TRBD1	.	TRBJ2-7	CASRSGQTYEQYF	TGTGCCAGCAGATCGGGACAGACCTACGAGCAGTACTTC
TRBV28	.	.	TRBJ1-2	CASREQASYGYTF	TGTGCCAGCAGGGAACAGGCGAGCTATGGCTACACCTTC
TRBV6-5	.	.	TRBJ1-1	CASAPVQSMNTEAFF	TGTGCCAGCGCGCCTGTACAGTCAATGAACACTGAAGCTTTCTTT
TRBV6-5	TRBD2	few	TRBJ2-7	CASGAGAYEQYF	TGTGCCAGCGGGGCGGGAGCCTACGAGCAGTACTTC
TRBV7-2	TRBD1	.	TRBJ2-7	CASSPSGGRGEQYF	TGTGCCAGCAGCCCCTCAGGGGGCAGGGGCGAGCAGTACTTC
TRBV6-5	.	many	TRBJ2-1	CASREGIGLYNEQFF	TGTGCCAGCAGGGAGGGAATTGGCCTATACAATGAGCAGTTCTTC
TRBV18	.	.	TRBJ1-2	CASSPSAQGGGYTF	TGTGCCAGCTCACCTTCGGCACAGGGAGGTGGCTACACCTTC
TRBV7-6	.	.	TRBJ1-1	CASSSGLNTEAFF	TGTGCCAGCAGCTCGGGCTTAAACACTGAAGCTTTCTTT
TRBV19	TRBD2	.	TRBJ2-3	CASRLAGGDTQYF	TGTGCCAGTAGGCTAGCGGGAGGGGATACGCAGTATTTT
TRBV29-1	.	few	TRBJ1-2	CSGGDRNYGYTF	TGCAGCGGAGGAGACAGGAACTATGGCTACACCTTC
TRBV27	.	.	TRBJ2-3	CASSSPGGGTDTQYF	TGTGCCAGCAGCTCCCCCGGGGGCGGCACAGATACGCAGTATTTT
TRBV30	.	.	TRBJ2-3	CAWSHPDTQYF	TGTGCCTGGAGTCATCCAGATACGCAGTATTTT
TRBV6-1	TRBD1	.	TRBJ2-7	CASRERQGSYEQYF	TGTGCCAGCAGGGAAAGACAGGGTTCCTACGAGCAGTACTTC
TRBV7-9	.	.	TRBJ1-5	CASSFESQPQHF	TGTGCCAGCAGCTTTGAGAGTCAGCCCCAGCATTTT
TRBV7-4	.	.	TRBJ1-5	CASSLVGAFGQPQHF	TGTGCCAGCAGCTTAGTGGGGGCCTTTGGGCAGCCCCAGCATTTT
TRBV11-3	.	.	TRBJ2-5	CASSPRGGGETQYF	TGTGCCAGCAGCCCTCGAGGAGGGGGAGAGACCCAGTACTTC
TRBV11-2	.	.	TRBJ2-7	CASSPLSGPRDEQYF	TGTGCCAGCAGCCCCCTGTCAGGCCCGCGGGACGAGCAGTACTTC
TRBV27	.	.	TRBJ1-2	CASSFRGGYGYTF	TGTGCCAGCAGTTTCAGGGGCGGATATGGCTACACCTTC
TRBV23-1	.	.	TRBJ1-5	CASSPEDDEGCNQPQHF	TGCGCCAGCAGTCCAGAAGACGACGAAGGGTGCAATCAGCCCCAGCATTTT
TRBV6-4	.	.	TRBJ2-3	CASSDSIRGTDTQYF	TGTGCCAGCAGTGACTCCATCAGGGGAACAGATACGCAGTATTTT
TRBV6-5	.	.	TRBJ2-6	CASSYWQAGANVLTF	TGTGCCAGCAGTTACTGGCAGGCTGGGGCCAACGTCCTGACTTTC
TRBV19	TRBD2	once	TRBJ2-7	CASSTGTNSYEQYF	TGTGCCAGTAGTACGGGGACTAACTCCTACGAGCAGTACTTC